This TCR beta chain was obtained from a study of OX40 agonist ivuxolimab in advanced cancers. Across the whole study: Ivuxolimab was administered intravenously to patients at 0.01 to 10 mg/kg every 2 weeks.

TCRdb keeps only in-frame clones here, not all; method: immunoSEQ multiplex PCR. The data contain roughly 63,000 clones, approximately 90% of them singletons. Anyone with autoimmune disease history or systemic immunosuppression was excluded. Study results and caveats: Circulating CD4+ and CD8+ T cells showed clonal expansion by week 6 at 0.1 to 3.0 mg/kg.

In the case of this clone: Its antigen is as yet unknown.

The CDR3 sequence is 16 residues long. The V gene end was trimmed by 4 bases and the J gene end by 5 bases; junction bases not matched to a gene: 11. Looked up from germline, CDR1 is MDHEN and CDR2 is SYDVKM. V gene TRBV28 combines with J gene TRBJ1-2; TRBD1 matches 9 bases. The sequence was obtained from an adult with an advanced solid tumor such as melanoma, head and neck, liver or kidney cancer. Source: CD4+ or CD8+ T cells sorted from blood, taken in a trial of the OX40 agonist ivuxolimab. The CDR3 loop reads CASSSSGGQGYYGYTF. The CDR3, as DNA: TGTGCCAGCAGTTCGTCCGGGGGACAGGGTTATTATGGCTACACCTTC.